A selection of T cell receptor beta chains follows, all from one sample in a study of blood T cell repertoires in COVID-19. Sequencing was performed with immunoSEQ multiplex PCR; in TCRdb, only in-frame clones are kept and a portion is missing. The sample lists more than 110,000 clones, 90% seen once, with about 11% in the top ten. Sequencing used peripheral blood. The receptors shown here come from an elderly woman with acute or convalescent COVID-19. Each CDR3 is given with its conserved first and last residue. Fields, in order: J gene, CDR3 length, V gene, CDR3 protein.

TRBJ1-4 | 14 | TRBV6-5 | CASMESRDIKKLFF
TRBJ2-7 | 15 | TRBV7-8 | CASSLGLALIYEQYF
TRBJ1-6 | 13 | TRBV30 | CAWSETGNSPLHF
TRBJ1-1 | 13 | TRBV6-5 | CASRLQGDTEAFF
TRBJ1-2 | 13 | TRBV7-2 | CASSRERGDGYTF
TRBJ1-6 | 14 | TRBV19 | CASSTRQGSSPLHF
TRBJ1-1 | 14 | TRBV5-1 | CASSLVRGYTEAFF
TRBJ1-1 | 13 | TRBV6-5 | CASSWDRATEAFF
TRBJ1-1 | 16 | TRBV19 | CASSPLGQYMNTEAFF
TRBJ2-3 | 18 | TRBV5-1 | CASSLAPTGGFSYDTQYF